The source of this TCR beta chain is a study of blood T cells in healthy people across ages. Trimming cost V 5 bases and J 7 bases, with 15 bases left between them. This CDR3 has 12 amino acids. Germline V gene sequence: CDR1 SQVTM, CDR2 ANQGSEA. A J-beta primer mix and a sample-barcoded 5' primer were used in a second PCR of about 7 to 12 cycles. TCRdb ran MiXCR on the 5' RACE reads and lists one entry per CDR3 protein. The sample gives some 710,000 distinct CDR3 sequences, 46% of which show up once; 18% is in the top ten. What was sequenced was blood. This receptor was obtained from an older man in good health. This chain joins TRBV29-1 and TRBJ2-7; perhaps TRBD1 as D (5 bases). The CDR3 region is CSVQGITMEQYF. In DNA form, the CDR3 reads TGCAGCGTTCAGGGAATTACGATGGAGCAGTACTTC.